Listed here is a single T cell receptor (beta chain). No cognate antigen has been identified for it. Base qualities are not recorded, but no much larger clone differs from it by a single base. The CDR1 and CDR2 encoded by the germline V gene (reference sequence) are SGHNT and YYREEE. The V and J ends are trimmed by 2 bases and 5 bases, leaving 8 bases between them. Spanning cysteine to phenylalanine, the CDR3 consists of 12 amino acids. The read is trimmed to its CDR3 DNA, 36 bases read in frame from base 1. This sample stems from a study of blood T cell repertoires in COVID-19 (TCRdb year 2020). Regarding the research as a whole: Collaborator samples came from the United States, Italy and Spain and covered acute and convalescent phases of COVID-19. The repertoires were made available in a free public database intended to serve as a resource for research on the immune response to SARS-CoV-2. Samples were obtained from the ongoing ImmuneRACE study (first 160 participants) and from some 1,300 subjects provided by 6 global collaborators. The dataset comprised deeply sampled blood TCRbeta repertoires from subjects exposed to, actively infected with, or recovered from COVID-19. HLA class I and class II types, where available, came from metadata supplied by the sample provider rather than from assay-based typing. Sample metadata almost always included a de-identified subject ID, COVID-19 status, age in years and sex. The material from the prospective study consisted of cDNA or gDNA derived from T cells, B-cell-depleted T cells, or PBMCs. General conclusions and limits of the study: The amount of clinical and demographic metadata varied by source and participant and was provided uncurated.

TCRbeta CDR3 regions were amplified from genomic DNA by means of the immunoSEQ Assay, a bias-controlled multiplex PCR. From the authors' description of their analysis: The number of nucleated cells in each sample was estimated by amplification of reference gene primers within the assay. To quantify the absolute abundance of each unique TCRbeta CDR3 rearrangement, sequence reads were collapsed and filtered. Productive Simpson clonality was computed per sample as the square root of Simpson's diversity index over productive rearrangements. What TCRdb holds here is the immuneACCESS table cut down to in-frame rearrangements. Part of the clones is not present; checked against another copy, under half of the missing clones reflect an unresolved V gene, and the others are unexplained. V and J calls and clone size are as listed in that table; D and trimming were resolved from the DNA. The sample table contains about 210,000 clones; only one count was recorded for 85% of them. Over 15% of the sample is taken by the ten largest.

In the prospective study, participants were about 18 to 95 years old, resided in 20 to 30 geographic areas of the United States, and were enrolled through a virtual design. In the prospective study, participants were assigned to cohorts based on the clinical history participants reported in a screening survey and a study questionnaire. Recovered participants in ImmuneRACE Cohort 3 were defined as having two consecutive negative NP/OP PCR tests, clearance from a healthcare professional, or resolution of symptoms. Mobile phlebotomists in the prospective study collected whole blood, serum and a nasopharyngeal or oropharyngeal swab from every participant. Participants in the prospective study had the option to provide additional blood draws and questionnaires over a 2-month period. Prospective study blood samples were shipped either frozen or at room temperature before DNA extraction.

The clonotype comes from a man in his forties who had recovered from COVID-19. Sequencing was performed on PBMCs or T cells enriched from blood (not recorded which). The chain is assembled from TRBV5-4 and TRBJ2-7; no D gene can be assigned with confidence. The bases are TGTGCCAGCAGCTTCTTTGCGAACGAGCAGTACTTC. This sequence encodes CASSFFANEQYF.